This T cell receptor beta chain came from a study of blood T cells in healthy people across ages. Healthy Caucasian individuals from Russia aged 6 to 90 were enrolled as donors. Total RNA, at least 5.5 micrograms per sample, came from PBMCs. For this clonotype: Its antigen is not identified.

This CDR3 has 13 residues. Germline CDR1 SGDLS, CDR2 YYNGEE. Trimming took off 2 bases at V and 11 bases at J, with 16 bases between the two ends. General study points: The diversity estimates, figures obtained from one million T cells, were considered underestimates.

PCR was performed a second time for about 7 to 12 cycles using a sample-barcoded 5' primer and a J-beta primer mix. Each of the cDNA molecules was tagged by a template-switch adaptor with 12 random nucleotides. TCRdb recomputed calls from the 5' RACE reads with MiXCR, one row per CDR3 protein. The table shows fewer than 2,000,000 distinct CDR3 sequences, with roughly 43% occurring only once. This receptor was obtained from a human donor in good health. The V and J genes are TRBV9 and TRBJ2-5, with D unresolved. The sample was blood. The CDR3 is CASSVVTQSEQYF. The CDR3 DNA follows: TGTGCCAGCAGCGTTGTTACCCAGTCGGAGCAGTACTTC.